This T cell receptor (beta chain) was profiled in a study of PD-L1 blockade in urothelial cancer. Overall study: Patients' atezolizumab regimen, 1,200 mg intravenously every 3 weeks, began around 2014. A median roughly 140,000 T cells were found in blood samples. Patients had received 0 to 3 prior chemotherapy regimens.

Assay used: immunoSEQ multiplex PCR; TCRdb lists only in-frame clones, some missing. The data hold 55,000 to 80,000 clones, with around 85% observed a single time. As to time point: pretreatment peripheral blood. Every patient provided from 1 to 8 samples, collected pretreatment and on-treatment. The sequence was obtained from a man aged 60 to 69 with urothelial cancer. Sequenced here: PBMCs, sampled around atezolizumab (anti-PD-L1) treatment.

The CDR3 reads CASSTNTDTQYF. CDR3 bases: TGTGCCAGCAGTACAAACACAGATACGCAGTATTTT. The rearrangement links TRBV27 to TRBJ2-3; no reliable D call. Between the trimmed V and J ends, which lost 5 bases and 2 bases, there was a span of 5 bases. Germline V lookup: CDR1 MNHEY, CDR2 SMNVEV (reference sequence). CDR3 length: 12 amino acids.